This TCR beta chain is from a study of blood T cell repertoires in COVID-19. Profiling relied on immunoSEQ multiplex PCR, and the TCRdb table lists in-frame clones only, not all of them. Of 55,000 to 80,000 clones listed, 70% to 90% are singletons. The V gene's germline CDR1 is LGHDT and CDR2 YNNKEL (reference sequence). Trimming cost V 0 bases and J 7 bases; bases outside gene matches: 6. The CDR3 extends over 16 amino acids. The chain has TRBV3-1 (or the pseudogene TRBV3-2) and TRBJ1-4; 9 bases are a match to TRBD1. Sequenced sample: peripheral blood. The clonotype was recovered from a man aged 50 or older with acute or convalescent COVID-19. The CDR3 region is CASSQDLTGGAEKLFF. For the CDR3, the DNA is TGTGCCAGCAGCCAAGATCTGACAGGGGGAGCTGAAAAACTGTTTTTT.